This T cell receptor (beta chain) was observed in a study of blood T cell repertoires in COVID-19. Study details: Acute and convalescent COVID-19 samples came from the United States, Italy and Spain.

Assay used: immunoSEQ multiplex PCR; TCRdb lists only in-frame clones, some missing. This table holds roughly 150,000 clones, 70% to 80% found once. Input material: PBMCs or T cells enriched from blood (not recorded which). The clonotype comes from an older woman in a cohort exposed to, infected with or recovered from COVID-19 (not recorded which).

The CDR3 sequence is CASSSPERTGGTEAFF. CDR3 DNA sequence: TGTGCCAGCAGCTCCCCAGAGAGGACAGGGGGAACTGAAGCTTTCTTT. V gene TRBV5-4 combines with J gene TRBJ1-1, with TRBD1 matching over 10 bases. The V gene's germline CDR1 is SGHNT and CDR2 YYREEE (reference sequence). V lost 3 bases to trimming and J lost 5 bases; unmatched junction nucleotides: 10. The CDR3 spans 16 residues.